This T cell receptor (beta chain) is from a study of cytomegalovirus exposure and HLA in healthy donors (dated by TCRdb to about 2017). Context from the whole study: In an earlier analysis of some 550 of the donors, around 290 Gb of sequence data and 90 million to 120 million unique TCR beta sequences from about 179 million T cells were reported. Around 320 gigabases of sequencing data and tens of millions of unique TCR sequences were included in an early release covering about 700 HLA-typed donors. Of the 398 genotyped donors, approximately 81% were placed in the genetic ancestry cluster associated with self-reported Caucasian donors. The aim of the study was to test whether cataloging public T cell receptors could identify signatures of past pathogen exposure. The study used immunosequencing to profile the T cell repertoires of several hundred subjects and linked those repertoires to cytomegalovirus serostatus. In addition to the first cohort of roughly 700 subjects, a separate validation cohort of approximately 120 different subjects was used. The study combined high-throughput TCR immunosequencing, statistical association of individual TCRs with disease status, and machine learning to predict cytomegalovirus infection status. A later analysis re-examined previously published TCR beta repertoires from just over 650 donors and added high-resolution HLA genotyping to investigate patterns of TCR occurrence. Rather than using new phenotypic data, the later analysis identified candidate immune exposures from TCR beta sequences and from how often those sequences occurred across donors. An earlier analysis of 587 of the donors used high-throughput TCR beta sequencing to judge whether each TCR beta V gene segment behaved as functional or pseudogenic. Donor age, sex, ethnicity and CMV serostatus were compiled alongside the repertoire data. Genome-wide SNP genotypes for about three fifths of the roughly 700 donors were used in a later genetic analysis, which treated that subset as a discovery cohort. All discovery cohort repertoires had been generated on a single sequencing platform. HLA typing included class I and class II loci at four-digit resolution. The number of donors typed differed by locus, with 629-630 for A, B, C, DRB1 and DQB1, roughly 520 for DQA1, 606 for DPA1, and about 450 for DPB1. Roughly five DR-DQ haplotypes were handled as single units for association and clustering because linkage in the cohort was strong. Among approximately 370 genotyped donors of the cohort, an average of around 220,000 unique TCR beta nucleotide sequences was sequenced per donor, of which approximately 19% were non-productive.

The cohort comprised 666 healthy bone marrow donors. Cohort members were all nominally healthy when sampled, although unrecorded immune exposures were likely present. The donor was CMV seronegative and was included in the group of 352 seronegative cohort members. A peripheral blood sample was collected from each donor, and TCR beta sequencing was performed on peripheral blood mononuclear cells. The Qiagen DNeasy Blood Extraction Kit was used to extract genomic DNA from the blood cell samples. Library construction relied on the immunoSEQ multiplex PCR assay. For the multiplex PCR, a mixture combining 60 forward primers for TCR Vbeta segments and 13 reverse primers for TCR Jbeta segments was used. Amplification of the CDR3 region of rearranged TCR beta genes was performed with a multiplex PCR assay on genomic DNA. The Illumina HiSeq System was used to sequence the amplified TCR beta libraries as 87-base-pair reads. The original methods were these. Across the 670 or so repertoires, a later analysis counted 78 million or so unique TCR beta chains, 9.5 million to 13 million of which were shared by at least two donors. Raw reads were error-corrected and collapsed into unique sequences with a nearest-neighbor algorithm that merged closely related sequences to remove PCR and sequencing errors. Alignment of CDR3 sequences to IMGT reference sequences was used to assign V, D and J gene segments. For a sequence to be retained, at least a six-nucleotide match to both a V gene segment and a J gene segment was required. A rearrangement was called productive if the CDR3 had no stop codons and remained in frame with V and J, and every other rearrangement was called non-productive. Following IMGT convention, CDR3 was defined as the stretch from the second conserved V-encoded cysteine up to the conserved J-encoded phenylalanine. In an earlier analysis of just under 600 of the donors, sequences lacking an unambiguous match to a single V gene segment were excluded. An earlier analysis of 587 of the donors classified V segments as functional when productive rearrangements were above 56.7% and as segregating when the standard deviation between donors was above 5%. A statistical classification framework was developed to diagnose cytomegalovirus status using the catalog of TCR beta chain sequences. In a later analysis, TCR nucleotide sequences were compared against IMGT/GENE-DB human TR gene sequences so that V and J genes could be assigned. A later analysis assigned CDR3 sequences and most-parsimonious VDJ recombination scenarios with the TCRdist pipeline. In a later analysis, every TCR beta chain was defined by the combination of its CDR3 amino acid sequence and its V-gene family, and reads without a unique V-gene family were dropped. As a way to deal with suspected cross-contamination and a sequencing artifact, a later analysis dropped 500 to 700 nucleotide sequences that were highly shared and had low generation probability. In a later analysis, a clonal expansion index for each public chain was calculated from normalized within-repertoire ranks of inferred template counts. A later analysis computed generation probabilities with a VDJ recombination model fitted to out-of-frame rearrangements, and checked the results against IGoR. In a later analysis, hypergeometric tests were used to score TCR-TCR, TCR-HLA and TCR-CMV co-occurrence, with a repertoire-size bias correction applied to TCR pairs. In a later analysis, false discovery rates were estimated by permuting HLA or CMV assignments 20 times. A later analysis grouped co-occurring TCRs with DBSCAN, adding TCRdist sequence similarity when clustering within HLA-allele-positive subsets. Co-occurrence clustering excluded repertoires with fewer than 30,000 or more than 120,000 public chains, plus five with anomalous nucleotide sharing. Here the immuneACCESS table is served through TCRdb, limited to in-frame sequences with V and J called. Missing clones are a known gap in these copies; in checked studies unresolved V genes cover under half, and the rest lacks a known reason. V, J and clone size reflect that table, while D and trimming were determined from the DNA. Here the sample has some 220,000 clones; about 89% occur a single time. Roughly 1% of the sample goes to the ten largest clones.

Here is what the overall study found, with its caveats: An association between a missense DCLRE1C variant and V-gene and J-gene trimming of TCR beta chains was found in a later genetic analysis and replicated in an independent cohort. In a later analysis, TCR association rates were found to vary across HLA loci, with the most associated TCRs seen for DRB1 alleles and the fewest for HLA-C alleles. Linkage disequilibrium might explain the correlated functional status among segregating V segments, but an unknown experimental factor could not be ruled out. Cytomegalovirus status was reported to be diagnosed by the classifier with high specificity and sensitivity in both the original and validation cohorts. The study listed 164 TCR beta chains as associated with cytomegalovirus. A further reported finding was that TCR beta sequences accurately predicted the HLA-A and HLA-B alleles for most subjects in the first cohort. For the cohort, immune exposure information was limited to CMV serostatus. According to a later genetic analysis, donors in an Asian-associated ancestry cluster had fewer N-insertions in productive TCRs than the roughly 660-donor mean. The presence/absence analyses assumed that sequencing depth was roughly uniform across donors, and that assumption may not be true. Only TCR beta chains were sequenced in this cohort, and the absence of alpha or paired-chain data limited detectable features. The earlier analysis of 587 of the donors excluded around 17 rarely observed V segments, including chromosome 9 orphons, because counts were too low. In a later analysis, several top co-occurrence clusters were reported to appear linked to parvovirus B19, influenza, CMV and Epstein-Barr virus. At a false discovery rate of 0.05, a later analysis linked some 17,000 TCR beta sequences to specific HLA alleles. Three of the identified cytomegalovirus-associated TCR beta chains were confirmed in vitro to be specific for cytomegalovirus antigens. When HLA alleles, especially DR and DQ, strongly co-occurred, attributing TCR associations to individual alleles was difficult. While some public TCRs were present in many individuals, most TCR sequences turned up only very rarely across donors. Because HLA typing was missing for some donors at each locus, association tests included only the typed subset. It was suggested by the authors that the approach could potentially be generalized to other disease states and immunological phenotypes. In a later analysis, HLA-associated TCR beta chains showed more clonal expansion and lower generation probabilities than non-associated chains that were equally common. Most CMV-associated TCR beta chains appeared to be HLA-restricted in a later analysis, and the HLA associations seemed to be driven largely by CMV exposure. A cluster of highly shared sequence variants was judged likely to be a technical artifact of the sequencing pipeline. In an earlier analysis of some 550 of the donors, most TCR beta V segments were observed in productive rearrangements about 87% or about 30% of the time, broadly matching IMGT annotations.

Details on this clone: Its antigen specificity is not known. Per-nucleotide qualities are absent, and no much larger clonotype sits a single base away.

This TCR was recovered from a young woman in good health and CMV-seronegative. Specimen: PBMCs.

The sequence in DNA is TGCGCCAGCAGCTTAGGCGGACAGGAGAGGTCACCCCTCCACTTT. It translates as CASSLGGQERSPLHF. The chain links TRBV5-1 with TRBJ1-6; the junction holds 7 bases that match TRBD1. Trimming accounts for 2 bases at V and 10 bases at J, while the number of junction bases matched to no gene is 9. For CDR1 and CDR2, the germline V gene lists SGHRS and YFSETQ. Its CDR3 holds 15 amino acids, cysteine through phenylalanine. The only DNA kept is the CDR3, 45 bases in frame from the first base.